The 7 T cell receptor beta chains in this list originate from one sample, sequenced in a study of CD8 T cells in ankylosing spondylitis (dated by TCRdb to the late 2010s). Library method: 5' RACE. The listed sequencing device is Illumina HiSeq 2500. The public reads were reanalyzed by TCRdb: fastp trimming at Q25, MiXCR alignment, in-frame beta chains only. Each entry is one CDR3 protein sequence, shown with its most common DNA and genes. In this sample the table shows roughly 140,000 distinct CDR3 sequences, around two fifths of which occur a single time. 15% of the sample rests with the top ten. Material for sequencing was synovial fluid, either unsorted or a sorted T cell fraction (not recorded which). These receptors were obtained from a male donor with ankylosing spondylitis.

This clonotype appeared many times. The V gene is TRBV12-3 or TRBV12-4, the J gene TRBJ2-3; D is tentatively TRBD1 or TRBD2 (7 bases each). Trimming left V 6 bases short and J 6 bases short, with 16 bases between. This CDR3 comprises 14 residues. CDR3 loop: CASRAAGGADTQYF. As DNA, the CDR3 is TGTGCCAGCAGAGCCGCAGGGGGGGCCGATACGCAGTATTTT.

This chain joins TRBV7-9 and TRBJ2-7, with 8 nucleotides matching TRBD2. The ends lost 3 bases at V and 2 bases at J; junction bases unmatched: 9. CDR1 SEHNR and CDR2 FQNEAQ come from the germline V gene (reference sequence). The CDR3 spans 16 residues. The CDR3, as DNA: TGTGCCAGCAGCTTTAACGAGCGGGGGAAACCCTACGAGCAGTACTTC. Protein sequence: CASSFNERGKPYEQYF.

This clonotype appeared a few times. This chain links TRBV28 with TRBJ1-5, with D uncertain. Trimming stripped 5 bases from V and 7 bases from J, with 27 bases between. CDR1 is MDHEN, CDR2 SYDVKM, per germline. The length of the CDR3 is 18 residues. CDR3 region: CASSPSRSTRASRQPQHF. The CDR3 DNA reads as TGTGCCAGCAGTCCCTCGCGGTCGACGCGGGCCTCGCGGCAGCCCCAGCATTTT.

The gene calls are TRBV12-3 or TRBV12-4 and TRBJ1-4; the D is unclear. CDR3 size: 16 residues. V dropped 3 bases and J dropped 2 bases, with 13 bases sitting between them. The CDR3 spells CASSLLPHQTNEKLFF. DNA of the CDR3: TGTGCCAGCAGTTTGTTACCCCATCAGACTAATGAAAAACTGTTTTTT.

The chain is built from TRBV6-5 and TRBJ2-1, with TRBD2 matching over 7 bases. The V gene's germline CDR1 is MNHEY and CDR2 SVGAGI. CDR3 length: 15 residues. V lost 2 bases to trimming and J lost 4 bases; unmatched junction nucleotides: 5. For the CDR3, the DNA is TGTGCCAGCAGTTACGGGAGGGATGGGTACAATGAGCAGTTCTTC. Translated, it gives CASSYGRDGYNEQFF.

The chain has TRBV6-1 and TRBJ2-3; 9 bases map to TRBD1. The CDR3 totals 16 residues. CDR1 and CDR2 (germline): MNHNS, SASEGT. Losses at the gene ends were 2 bases for V and 4 bases for J; bases not matched to a gene: 7. In nucleotides, the CDR3 is TGTGCCAGCAGTGAAATGGAGGACAGGGGTCCAGATACGCAGTATTTT. Its translation is CASSEMEDRGPDTQYF.

The rearrangement joins TRBV19 to TRBJ1-5, with D uncertain. Trimming left V 4 bases short and J 6 bases short, with 10 bases between. The CDR3 sequence is 13 residues long. Germline lookup yields CDR1 LNHDA and CDR2 SQIVND (reference sequence). The CDR3 DNA is TGTGCCAGTAGTACGGGAATTAGTCAGCCCCAGCATTTT. Residues: CASSTGISQPQHF.